The 32 T cell receptor beta chains below come from one sample, sequenced in a study of T cells in severe cutaneous drug reactions (dated by TCRdb to the late 2010s). Sequencing was performed on donors who were patients with carbamazepine-induced Stevens-Johnson syndrome or toxic epidermal necrolysis (CBZ-SJS/TEN). The data were produced on an Illumina MiSeq. Library preparation used the iRepertoire multiplex PCR system with TCR subtype-specific primers for both bulk and single-cell sequencing. Following TCRdb reprocessing, every CDR3 protein sequence forms one entry, and DNA is not provided. The sample table records more than 20,000 distinct CDR3 sequences. The ten most abundant clones make up under 8.5% of the sample. The specimen sequenced was PBMCs. Receptor source: a human donor with toxic epidermal necrolysis, a severe cutaneous drug reaction.

This chain uses TRBV19 with TRBJ1-1. Germline lookup yields CDR1 LNHDA and CDR2 SQIVND (reference sequence). CDR3 size: 13 residues. CDR3 region: CASAPGPGREAFF.

J is TRBJ1-1 and V is TRBV2; checking the TCRdb D call of TRBD1 is not possible without DNA. Germline values: CDR1 SNHLY, CDR2 FYNNEI. The CDR3 has 13 residues. The CDR3 here is CASTTGGNTEAFF.

V gene TRBV4-2 combines with J gene TRBJ2-2; checking the TCRdb D call of TRBD2 is not possible without DNA. This CDR3 has 18 amino acids. Per germline, CDR1 LGHNA and CDR2 YNFKEQ. The CDR3 sequence is CASSQELAGGANTGELFF.

This chain connects TRBV4-2 to TRBJ2-3. The CDR3 consists of 16 residues. Germline V gives CDR1 LGHNA, CDR2 YNFKEQ. CDR3 in amino acids: CASSQDLGGNTDTRYF.

This sequence joins TRBV9 and TRBJ2-5; TCRdb calls TRBD1, which cannot be checked without DNA. This CDR3 has 14 residues. The germline CDR1 and CDR2 sequences are SGDLS and YYNGEE. CDR3 in amino acids: CASSSGRDQETQYF.

The genes are TRBV5-4 and TRBJ2-7; TCRdb indicates TRBD1, and absent DNA this call remains unverified. Germline CDR1 is SGHNT and CDR2 is YYREEE (reference sequence). The CDR3 is made up of 16 amino acids. The CDR3 sequence is CASSPLGTGGSYEQYF. The full variable domain, in which reference TRBV5-4 and TRBJ2-7 provide the parts outside the CDR3, is ETGVTQSPTHLIKTRGQQVTLRCSSQSGHNTVSWYQQALGQGPQFIFQYYREEENGRGNFPPRFSGLQFPNYSSELNVNALELDDSALYLCASSPLGTGGSYEQYFGPGTRLTVT.

The chain is built from TRBV7-9 and TRBJ1-2. Germline V gene lookup returns CDR1 SEHNR and CDR2 FQNEAQ (reference sequence). The CDR3 covers 13 residues. This CDR3 reads CASSLAGNYGYTF.

The chain links TRBV4-2 to TRBJ2-1; the TRBD2 assignment by TCRdb is unverifiable without DNA. Germline V gives CDR1 LGHNA, CDR2 YNFKEQ. The CDR3 totals 16 residues. The CDR3 is CASSQRREGPYNEQFF.

The chain uses TRBV20-1 and TRBJ2-3; the D call of TRBD1 rests on TCRdb alone, since no DNA is present to check it. This CDR3 contains 14 residues. Per the germline V gene, CDR1 is DFQATT and CDR2 is SNEGSKA (reference sequence). The chain's CDR3 is CGAAGTTNADTQYF.

This rearrangement joins TRBV27 to TRBJ1-1; the D call of TRBD1 rests on TCRdb alone, since no DNA is present to check it. Germline CDR1 MNHEY, CDR2 SMNVEV (reference sequence). This CDR3 comprises 13 residues. The CDR3 region is CASSLNGGTEAFF.

The V call is TRBV15, the J call TRBJ2-1; TCRdb selects TRBD1, and the lack of DNA leaves this call unchecked. CDR3 size: 14 residues. Germline V gene data show CDR1 as LNHNV and CDR2 as YYDKDF (reference sequence). CDR3 loop: CATSRDRGYNEQFF.

The gene calls are TRBV29-1 and TRBJ2-1; the TRBD2 assignment by TCRdb is unverifiable without DNA. The germline CDR1 and CDR2 sequences are SQVTM and ANQGSEA. The CDR3 contains 13 residues. The CDR3 here is CSVEGLAGGEQFF.

The chain uses TRBV3-1 and TRBJ1-1; TCRdb's D call, TRBD1, is unchecked because there is no DNA. This CDR3 region has 14 residues. Germline loops: CDR1 LGHDT, CDR2 YNNKEL (reference sequence). CDR3 region: CASSARTGDTEAFF.

The gene calls are TRBV20-1 and TRBJ2-7; TCRdb gives TRBD2 as the D gene, but with no DNA this cannot be confirmed. CDR1 is DFQATT and CDR2 is SNEGSKA in the germline V gene (reference sequence). This CDR3 is built from 16 residues. The chain's CDR3 is CSARALRPGLAYEQYF.

The chain couples TRBV9 to TRBJ2-1; absent DNA, TCRdb's TRBD2 call cannot be checked. The CDR3 loop spans 17 amino acids. Germline V gives CDR1 SGDLS, CDR2 YYNGEE. The CDR3: CASSVAPAGVIYNEQFF.

The CDR3 sequence: CASSPPGLEYGDPQETQYF. The chain couples TRBV5-6 to TRBJ2-5; TCRdb calls TRBD2, which cannot be checked without DNA. Per the germline V gene, CDR1 is SGHDT and CDR2 is YYEEEE. The CDR3 loop spans 19 amino acids.

The J gene is TRBJ2-3, the V gene TRBV28. CDR3 length: 12 amino acids. Germline V lookup: CDR1 MDHEN, CDR2 SYDVKM. CDR3 protein: CASMLGQDTQYF. Full variable domain (outside the CDR3, taken from reference TRBV28 and TRBJ2-3): DVKVTQSSRYLVKRTGEKVFLECVQDMDHENMFWYRQDPGLGLRLIYFSYDVKMKEKGDIPEGYSVSREKKERFSLILESASTNQTSMYLCASMLGQDTQYFGPGTRLTVL.

The chain has TRBV24-1 and TRBJ2-7; TCRdb outputs TRBD2, but without DNA this stays unchecked. The CDR3 contains 15 residues. Germline-derived CDR1 and CDR2 are KGHDR and SFDVKD. The CDR3 is CATIPSGIFVHEQYF.

The CDR3 reads CASSSRPGGRNEQFF. The chain uses TRBV6-5 and TRBJ2-1; the TCRdb call, TRBD1, lacks DNA for checking. Germline CDR1 reads MNHEY; CDR2 reads SVGAGI. CDR3 length equals 15 residues.

The chain combines TRBV7-8 with TRBJ1-1. Looked up from germline, CDR1 is SGHVS and CDR2 is FQNEAQ. CDR3 length: 12 residues. CDR3 sequence: CASSLGRTEAFF.

This rearrangement joins TRBV7-9 to TRBJ1-6; the D call of TRBD1 rests on TCRdb alone, since no DNA is present to check it. The CDR3 runs to 13 residues. Germline V gene lookup returns CDR1 SEHNR and CDR2 FQNEAQ (reference sequence). CDR3 sequence reads: CASSLWSGAPLHF. Drawing the rest from reference TRBV7-9 and TRBJ1-6, the complete variable domain is DTGVSQNPRHKITKRGQNVTFRCDPISEHNRLYWYRQTLGQGPEFLTYFQNEAQLEKSRLLSDRFSAERPKGSFSTLEIQRTEQGDSAMYLCASSLWSGAPLHFGNGTRLTVT.

CDR3 sequence: CAIGASGYEQYF. The V and J genes are TRBV10-3 and TRBJ2-7; the D call of TRBD2 rests on TCRdb alone, since no DNA is present to check it. CDR1 is ENHRY and CDR2 is SYGVKD in the germline V gene. This CDR3 is built from 12 residues.

The chain employs TRBV12-3 or TRBV12-4 and TRBJ2-7; the D call from TCRdb, TRBD2, cannot be confirmed without DNA. The CDR3 runs 16 residues. CDR3 residues: CASSPPGGGTRWEQYF.

V usage is TRBV4-1 and J usage is TRBJ2-1. Germline values: CDR1 MGHRA, CDR2 YSYEKL. This CDR3 is built from 14 residues. CDR3 sequence: CASSQDHNSNEQFF.

V is TRBV24-1 and J is TRBJ2-5; with no DNA, the TCRdb D assignment of TRBD2 cannot be verified. This CDR3 has 19 residues. Germline V gene lookup returns CDR1 KGHDR and CDR2 SFDVKD. CDR3 sequence reads: CATSDLHPPGCLRKETQYF.

The genes are TRBV20-1 and TRBJ1-2; TCRdb proposes TRBD1, but this gene call is untestable without DNA. The length of the CDR3 is 14 residues. Germline CDR1 is DFQATT and CDR2 is SNEGSKA (reference sequence). Here the CDR3 reads CSALGGQGDYGYTF.

The chain joins TRBV20-1 to TRBJ2-5; TCRdb's D call, TRBD2, is unchecked because there is no DNA. The CDR3 length is 13 residues. CDR1 and CDR2 (germline): DFQATT, SNEGSKA (reference sequence). The CDR3 here is CSARGTYQETQYF.

The chain combines TRBV5-6 with TRBJ2-1. The V gene's germline CDR1 is SGHDT and CDR2 YYEEEE. This CDR3 region has 12 residues. The CDR3 sequence is CASSQLYNEQFF.

The V call is TRBV13, the J call TRBJ2-4; without DNA, the TCRdb call of TRBD1 cannot be checked. Germline V gene sequence: CDR1 PRHDT, CDR2 FYEKMQ (reference sequence). This CDR3 has 12 amino acids. CDR3 sequence: CASSSTGGKQYF.

The CDR3 loop reads CATTGSDPSYEQYF. This chain connects TRBV5-1 to TRBJ2-7. The CDR3 is 14 amino acids. Germline values: CDR1 SGHRS, CDR2 YFSETQ.

The V call is TRBV29-1, the J call TRBJ2-7; TCRdb designates TRBD2, a call that cannot be tested without DNA. Per the germline V gene, CDR1 is SQVTM and CDR2 is ANQGSEA. The CDR3 spans 14 residues. CDR3 amino acids: CSGLAGDRPYEQYF.

The chain combines TRBV20-1 with TRBJ2-1; TCRdb indicates TRBD2, and absent DNA this call remains unverified. Germline V gives CDR1 DFQATT, CDR2 SNEGSKA (reference sequence). This CDR3 is 13 amino acids long. CDR3 loop: CSARGPGYNEQFF.